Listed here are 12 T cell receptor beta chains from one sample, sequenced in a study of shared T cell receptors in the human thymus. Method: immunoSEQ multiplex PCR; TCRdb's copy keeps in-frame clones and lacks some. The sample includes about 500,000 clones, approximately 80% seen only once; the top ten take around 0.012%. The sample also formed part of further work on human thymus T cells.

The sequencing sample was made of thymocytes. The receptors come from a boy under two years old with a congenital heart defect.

CDR3 sequence (DNA): TGTGCCAGCAGCCCCCCTCTAGGGAGCGAGCAGTACTTC. Amino acids: CASSPPLGSEQYF. V and J are TRBV6-5 and TRBJ2-7, with D tentatively TRBD2 (5 bases). The CDR3 spans 13 residues. V lost 6 bases and J 6 bases, leaving 15 bases between the germline ends. The germline V gene encodes CDR1 MNHEY and CDR2 SVGAGI.

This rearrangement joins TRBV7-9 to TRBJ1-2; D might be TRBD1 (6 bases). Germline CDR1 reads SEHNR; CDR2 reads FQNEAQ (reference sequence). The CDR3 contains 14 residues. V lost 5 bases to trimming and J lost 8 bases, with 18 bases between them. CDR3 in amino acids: CASSPPDSEGGYTF. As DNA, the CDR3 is TGTGCCAGCAGCCCCCCGGACAGTGAAGGCGGCTACACCTTC.

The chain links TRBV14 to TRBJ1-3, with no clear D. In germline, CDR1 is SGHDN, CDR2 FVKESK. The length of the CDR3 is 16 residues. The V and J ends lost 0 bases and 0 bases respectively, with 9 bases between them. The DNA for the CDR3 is TGTGCCAGCAGCCAAGAACCGAGAAGCTCTGGAAACACCATATATTTT. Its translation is CASSQEPRSSGNTIYF.

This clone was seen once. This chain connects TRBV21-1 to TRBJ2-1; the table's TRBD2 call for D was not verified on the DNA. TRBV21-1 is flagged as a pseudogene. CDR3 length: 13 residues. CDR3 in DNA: TGTGCCAGCAGCAAAGATCCGGAGAATGAGCAGTTCTTC. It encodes CASSKDPENEQFF.

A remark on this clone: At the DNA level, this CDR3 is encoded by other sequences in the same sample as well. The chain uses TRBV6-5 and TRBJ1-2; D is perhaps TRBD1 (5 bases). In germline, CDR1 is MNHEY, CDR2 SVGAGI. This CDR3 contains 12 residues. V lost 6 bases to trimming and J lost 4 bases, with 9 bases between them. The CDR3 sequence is CASRDSAYGYTF. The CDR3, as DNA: TGTGCCAGCAGAGACAGCGCCTATGGCTACACCTTC.

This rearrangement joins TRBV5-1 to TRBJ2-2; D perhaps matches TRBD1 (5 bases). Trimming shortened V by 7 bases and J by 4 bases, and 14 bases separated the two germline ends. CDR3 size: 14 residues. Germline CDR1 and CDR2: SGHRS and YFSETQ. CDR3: CASRTAQGTGELFF. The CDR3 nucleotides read TGCGCCAGCCGGACGGCCCAGGGCACCGGGGAGCTGTTTTTT.

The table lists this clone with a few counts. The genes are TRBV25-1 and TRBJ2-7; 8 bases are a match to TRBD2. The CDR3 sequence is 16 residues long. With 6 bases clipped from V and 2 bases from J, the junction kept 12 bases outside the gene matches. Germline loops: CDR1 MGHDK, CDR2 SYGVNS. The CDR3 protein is CASSPGPREGPYEQYF. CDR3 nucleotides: TGTGCCAGCAGCCCCGGACCCCGGGAGGGCCCCTACGAGCAGTACTTC.

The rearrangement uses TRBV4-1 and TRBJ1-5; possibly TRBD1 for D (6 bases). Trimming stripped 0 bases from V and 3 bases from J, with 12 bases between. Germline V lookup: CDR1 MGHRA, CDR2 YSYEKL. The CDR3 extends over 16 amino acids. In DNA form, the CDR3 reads TGCGCCAGCAGCCAAGATCCAGGACAGTTCAATCAGCCCCAGCATTTT. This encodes CASSQDPGQFNQPQHF.

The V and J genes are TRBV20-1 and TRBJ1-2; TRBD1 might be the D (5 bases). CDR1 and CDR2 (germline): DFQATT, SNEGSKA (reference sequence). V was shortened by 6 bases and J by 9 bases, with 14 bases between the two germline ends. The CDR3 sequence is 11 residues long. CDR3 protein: CSAQAGRSYTF. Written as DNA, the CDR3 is TGCAGTGCCCAGGCGGGACGGAGCTACACCTTC.

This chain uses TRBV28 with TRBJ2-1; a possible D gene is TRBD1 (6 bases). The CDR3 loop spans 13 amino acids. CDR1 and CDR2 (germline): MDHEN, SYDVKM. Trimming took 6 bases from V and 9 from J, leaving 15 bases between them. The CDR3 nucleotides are TGTGCCAGCAGCAGGGGCCGGAAGTCTGAGCAGTTCTTC. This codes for CASSRGRKSEQFF.

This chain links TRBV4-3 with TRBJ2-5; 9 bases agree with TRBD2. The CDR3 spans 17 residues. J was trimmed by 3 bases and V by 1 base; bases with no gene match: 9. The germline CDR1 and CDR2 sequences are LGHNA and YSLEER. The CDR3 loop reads CASSQGASGADKETQYF. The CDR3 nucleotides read TGCGCCAGCAGCCAAGGAGCTAGCGGGGCCGATAAAGAGACCCAGTACTTC.

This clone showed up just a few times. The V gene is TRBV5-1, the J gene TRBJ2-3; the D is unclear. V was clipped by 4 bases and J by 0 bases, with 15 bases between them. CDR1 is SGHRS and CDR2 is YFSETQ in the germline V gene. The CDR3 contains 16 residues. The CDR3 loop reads CASSPVVADSTDTQYF. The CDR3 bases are TGCGCCAGCAGCCCGGTGGTAGCTGATAGCACAGATACGCAGTATTTT.